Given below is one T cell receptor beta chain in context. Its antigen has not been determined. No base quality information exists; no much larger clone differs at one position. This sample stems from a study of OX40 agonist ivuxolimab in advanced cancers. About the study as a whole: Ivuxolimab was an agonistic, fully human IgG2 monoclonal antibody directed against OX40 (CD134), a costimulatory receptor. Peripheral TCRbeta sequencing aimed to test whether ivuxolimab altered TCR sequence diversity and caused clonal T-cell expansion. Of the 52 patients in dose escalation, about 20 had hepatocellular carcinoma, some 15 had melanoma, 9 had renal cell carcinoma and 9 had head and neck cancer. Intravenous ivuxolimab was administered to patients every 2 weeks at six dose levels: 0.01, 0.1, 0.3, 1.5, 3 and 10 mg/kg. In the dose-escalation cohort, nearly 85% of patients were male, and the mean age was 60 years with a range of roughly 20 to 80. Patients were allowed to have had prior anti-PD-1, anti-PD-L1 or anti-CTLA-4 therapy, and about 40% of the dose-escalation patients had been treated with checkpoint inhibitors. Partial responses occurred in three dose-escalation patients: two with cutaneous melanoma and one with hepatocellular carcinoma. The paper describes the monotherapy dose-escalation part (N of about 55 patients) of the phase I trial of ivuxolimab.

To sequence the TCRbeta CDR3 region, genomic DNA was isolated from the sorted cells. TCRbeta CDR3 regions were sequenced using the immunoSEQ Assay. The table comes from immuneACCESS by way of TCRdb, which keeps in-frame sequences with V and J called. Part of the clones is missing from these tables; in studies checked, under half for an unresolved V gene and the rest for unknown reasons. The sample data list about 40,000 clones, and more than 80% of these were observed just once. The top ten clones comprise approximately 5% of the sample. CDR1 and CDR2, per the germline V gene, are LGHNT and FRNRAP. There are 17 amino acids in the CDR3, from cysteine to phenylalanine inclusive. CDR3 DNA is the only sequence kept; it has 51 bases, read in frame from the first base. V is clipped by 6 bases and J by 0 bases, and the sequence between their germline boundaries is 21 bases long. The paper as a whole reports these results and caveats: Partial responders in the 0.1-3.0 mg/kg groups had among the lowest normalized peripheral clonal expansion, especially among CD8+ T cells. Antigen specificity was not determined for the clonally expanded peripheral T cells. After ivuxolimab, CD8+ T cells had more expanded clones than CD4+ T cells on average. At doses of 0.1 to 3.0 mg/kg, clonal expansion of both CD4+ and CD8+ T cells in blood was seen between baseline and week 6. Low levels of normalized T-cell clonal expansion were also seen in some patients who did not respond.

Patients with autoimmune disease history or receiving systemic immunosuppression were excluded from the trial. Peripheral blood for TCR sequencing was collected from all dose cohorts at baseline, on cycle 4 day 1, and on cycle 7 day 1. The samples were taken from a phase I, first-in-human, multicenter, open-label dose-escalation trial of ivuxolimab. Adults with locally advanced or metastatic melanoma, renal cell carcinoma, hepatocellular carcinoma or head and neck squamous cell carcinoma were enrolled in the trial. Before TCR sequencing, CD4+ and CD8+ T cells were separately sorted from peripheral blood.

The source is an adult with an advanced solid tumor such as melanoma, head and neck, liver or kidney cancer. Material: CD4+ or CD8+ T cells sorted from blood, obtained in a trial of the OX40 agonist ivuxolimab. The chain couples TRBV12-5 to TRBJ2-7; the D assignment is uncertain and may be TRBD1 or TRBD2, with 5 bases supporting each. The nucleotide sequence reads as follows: TGTGCTAGTGGCTTCCGGGGTTTTGGGGGAAGCTCCTACGAGCAGTACTTC. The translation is CASGFRGFGGSSYEQYF.